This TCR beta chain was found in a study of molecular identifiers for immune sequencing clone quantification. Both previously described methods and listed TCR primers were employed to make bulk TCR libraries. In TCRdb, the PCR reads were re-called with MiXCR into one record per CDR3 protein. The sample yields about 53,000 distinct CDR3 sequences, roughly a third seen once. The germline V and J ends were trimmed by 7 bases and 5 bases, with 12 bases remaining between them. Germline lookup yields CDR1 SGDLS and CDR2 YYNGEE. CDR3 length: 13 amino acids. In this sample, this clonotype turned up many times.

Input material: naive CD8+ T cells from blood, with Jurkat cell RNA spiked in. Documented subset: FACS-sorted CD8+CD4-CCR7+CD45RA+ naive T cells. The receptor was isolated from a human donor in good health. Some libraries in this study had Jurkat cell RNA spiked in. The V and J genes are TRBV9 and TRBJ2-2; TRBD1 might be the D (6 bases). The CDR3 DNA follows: TGTGCCAGCGGACAGAAGATTACCGGGGAGCTGTTTTTT. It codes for CASGQKITGELFF.